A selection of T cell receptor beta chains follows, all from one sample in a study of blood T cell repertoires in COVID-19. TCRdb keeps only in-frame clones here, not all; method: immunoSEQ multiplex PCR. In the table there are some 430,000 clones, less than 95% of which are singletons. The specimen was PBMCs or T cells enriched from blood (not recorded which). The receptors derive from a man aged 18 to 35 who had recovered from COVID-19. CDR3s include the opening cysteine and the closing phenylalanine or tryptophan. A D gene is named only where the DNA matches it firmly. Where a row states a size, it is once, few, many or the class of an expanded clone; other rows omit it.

CDR3aa: CASSLGSLEQYF
CDR3nt: TGTGCCAGCAGCTTAGGAAGCTTAGAGCAGTACTTC
v_gene: TRBV11-2
abundance: once
d_gene: .
j_gene: TRBJ2-7

CDR3aa: CASSLSSGWDGYTF
CDR3nt: TGTGCCAGCAGCTTGAGTTCAGGCTGGGATGGCTACACCTTC
v_gene: TRBV5-5
abundance: .
d_gene: .
j_gene: TRBJ1-2

CDR3aa: CASGAGTGGHEQYF
CDR3nt: TGTGCTAGTGGTGCCGGGACAGGGGGCCACGAGCAGTACTTC
v_gene: TRBV12-5
abundance: .
d_gene: TRBD1
j_gene: TRBJ2-7

CDR3aa: CASSESEGSYEQYF
CDR3nt: TGCGCCAGCAGTGAGTCGGAGGGGTCCTACGAGCAGTACTTC
v_gene: TRBV10-1
abundance: .
d_gene: .
j_gene: TRBJ2-7

CDR3aa: CASSRTGGTATNEKLFF
CDR3nt: TGTGCCAGCAGTCGGACAGGGGGAACTGCAACTAATGAAAAACTGTTTTTT
v_gene: TRBV9
abundance: .
d_gene: TRBD1
j_gene: TRBJ1-4

CDR3aa: CASGRSGSTGELFF
CDR3nt: TGTGCTAGTGGCCGAAGCGGATCCACCGGGGAGCTGTTTTTT
v_gene: TRBV12-5
abundance: .
d_gene: .
j_gene: TRBJ2-2

CDR3aa: CASSPTGESSYEQYF
CDR3nt: TGTGCCAGCTCTCCTACAGGGGAGAGCTCCTACGAGCAGTACTTC
v_gene: TRBV18
abundance: .
d_gene: TRBD1
j_gene: TRBJ2-7

CDR3aa: CASSLGVAGENTGELFF
CDR3nt: TGTGCCAGCAGCTTAGGGGTAGCGGGAGAGAACACCGGGGAGCTGTTTTTT
v_gene: TRBV7-6
abundance: .
d_gene: TRBD2
j_gene: TRBJ2-2

CDR3aa: CASREENLYGYTF
CDR3nt: TGTGCCAGCAGGGAGGAGAACCTCTATGGCTACACCTTC
v_gene: TRBV6-6
abundance: .
d_gene: .
j_gene: TRBJ1-2

CDR3aa: CASSQGAQRPYNEQFF
CDR3nt: TGCGCCAGCAGCCAAGGTGCCCAGCGGCCCTACAATGAGCAGTTCTTC
v_gene: TRBV4-1
abundance: .
d_gene: .
j_gene: TRBJ2-1

CDR3aa: CASSPGRGSPLHF
CDR3nt: TGTGCCAGCTCACCCGGCAGGGGGTCACCCCTCCACTTT
v_gene: TRBV18
abundance: .
d_gene: TRBD1
j_gene: TRBJ1-6

CDR3aa: CASKQGVSGELFF
CDR3nt: TGTGCCAGTAAACAGGGGGTTTCCGGGGAGCTGTTTTTT
v_gene: TRBV19
abundance: .
d_gene: TRBD1
j_gene: TRBJ2-2

CDR3aa: CASSPGGEQETQYF
CDR3nt: TGCGCCAGCAGCCCGGGGGGGGAACAAGAGACCCAGTACTTC
v_gene: TRBV5-1
abundance: .
d_gene: TRBD2
j_gene: TRBJ2-5

CDR3aa: CASSLSGTVYYGYTF
CDR3nt: TGTGCCAGCAGTTTATCAGGGACAGTATACTATGGCTACACCTTC
v_gene: TRBV28
abundance: once
d_gene: TRBD1
j_gene: TRBJ1-2

CDR3aa: CASRLTPWEKLFF
CDR3nt: TGTGCCAGCAGACTAACGCCGTGGGAAAAACTGTTTTTT
v_gene: TRBV27
abundance: .
d_gene: .
j_gene: TRBJ1-4

CDR3aa: CASSLREDTEAFF
CDR3nt: TGTGCCAGCAGTTTGCGAGAAGACACTGAAGCTTTCTTT
v_gene: TRBV27
abundance: .
d_gene: .
j_gene: TRBJ1-1

CDR3aa: CASSIDLWRRSNQPQHF
CDR3nt: TGTGCCAGTAGTATAGATCTTTGGCGGCGTAGCAATCAGCCCCAGCATTTT
v_gene: TRBV19
abundance: .
d_gene: .
j_gene: TRBJ1-5

CDR3aa: CASSLDRLSGYTF
CDR3nt: TGTGCCAGCAGTTTGGACAGGCTTAGTGGCTACACCTTC
v_gene: TRBV6-5
abundance: .
d_gene: TRBD1
j_gene: TRBJ1-2

CDR3aa: CASSVNGQDEKLFF
CDR3nt: TGTGCCAGCAGCGTAAATGGACAGGATGAAAAACTGTTTTTT
v_gene: TRBV9
abundance: .
d_gene: TRBD1
j_gene: TRBJ1-4

CDR3aa: CASSPRQANSGNTIYF
CDR3nt: TGCGCCAGCAGCCCCCGACAGGCCAACTCTGGAAACACCATATATTTT
v_gene: TRBV5-1
abundance: .
d_gene: .
j_gene: TRBJ1-3

CDR3aa: CASSMARSGGNQPQHF
CDR3nt: TGTGCCAGTAGTATGGCCCGGTCCGGAGGGAATCAGCCCCAGCATTTT
v_gene: TRBV19
abundance: .
d_gene: .
j_gene: TRBJ1-5

CDR3aa: CASSLGAGGLGTGELFF
CDR3nt: TGTGCCAGCAGCCTCGGGGCGGGAGGGCTAGGCACCGGGGAGCTGTTTTTT
v_gene: TRBV13
abundance: .
d_gene: TRBD2
j_gene: TRBJ2-2

CDR3aa: CAISESPQSYGYTF
CDR3nt: TGTGCCATCAGTGAGTCCCCCCAGTCCTATGGCTACACCTTC
v_gene: TRBV10-3
abundance: .
d_gene: .
j_gene: TRBJ1-2

CDR3aa: CASRRPGQGRETQYF
CDR3nt: TGTGCCAGCAGGCGACCGGGACAGGGTAGAGAGACCCAGTACTTC
v_gene: TRBV21-1
abundance: .
d_gene: .
j_gene: TRBJ2-5

CDR3aa: CASSHMVSRETQYF
CDR3nt: TGCGCCAGCAGCCATATGGTGTCGAGGGAGACCCAGTACTTC
v_gene: TRBV4-1
abundance: .
d_gene: .
j_gene: TRBJ2-5

CDR3aa: CASSWAGTANTEAFF
CDR3nt: TGTGCCAGCAGTTGGGCAGGGACAGCCAACACTGAAGCTTTCTTT
v_gene: TRBV27
abundance: .
d_gene: TRBD1
j_gene: TRBJ1-1

CDR3aa: CASTPGGQSTSGQFF
CDR3nt: TGTGCCAGCACCCCCGGGGGACAATCGACTAGCGGGCAGTTCTTC
v_gene: TRBV11-2
abundance: .
d_gene: TRBD2
j_gene: TRBJ2-1

CDR3aa: CASSSGTGGSSGNTIYF
CDR3nt: TGTGCCAGCAGCTCGGGGACAGGGGGGAGCTCTGGAAACACCATATATTTT
v_gene: TRBV7-6
abundance: few
d_gene: TRBD1
j_gene: TRBJ1-3

CDR3aa: CATLGGRGSEAFF
CDR3nt: TGCGCCACCCTAGGGGGCAGGGGCTCTGAAGCTTTCTTT
v_gene: TRBV10-2
abundance: .
d_gene: TRBD1
j_gene: TRBJ1-1

CDR3aa: CASSPSTQGPQHF
CDR3nt: TGTGCCAGCAGTCCCAGTACCCAGGGGCCCCAGCATTTT
v_gene: TRBV12-3/TRBV12-4
abundance: .
d_gene: .
j_gene: TRBJ1-5

CDR3aa: CASSKSGWGLAVDTQYF
CDR3nt: TGTGCCAGCAGCAAGTCCGGGTGGGGACTAGCGGTAGATACGCAGTATTTT
v_gene: TRBV7-3
abundance: .
d_gene: TRBD2
j_gene: TRBJ2-3

CDR3aa: CARNGTSGEKLFF
CDR3nt: TGTGCCAGGAACGGGACATCCGGTGAAAAACTGTTTTTT
v_gene: TRBV27
abundance: .
d_gene: .
j_gene: TRBJ1-4

CDR3aa: CASSFSHQTYEQYF
CDR3nt: TGCGCCAGCAGCTTTAGCCACCAAACCTACGAGCAGTACTTC
v_gene: TRBV5-1
abundance: .
d_gene: .
j_gene: TRBJ2-7

CDR3aa: CASSETGSNTEAFF
CDR3nt: TGTGCCAGCAGTGAGACAGGGTCGAACACTGAAGCTTTCTTT
v_gene: TRBV6-1
abundance: few
d_gene: TRBD1
j_gene: TRBJ1-1

CDR3aa: CASSRASGILADTQYF
CDR3nt: TGTGCCAGCAGTCGAGCCAGCGGGATCTTGGCAGATACGCAGTATTTT
v_gene: TRBV7-9
abundance: .
d_gene: TRBD2
j_gene: TRBJ2-3

CDR3aa: CASSGSSGGSYEQYF
CDR3nt: TGCGCCAGCAGTGGGAGCAGCGGAGGATCCTACGAGCAGTACTTC
v_gene: TRBV10-2
abundance: .
d_gene: .
j_gene: TRBJ2-7

CDR3aa: CSVVSGDTQYF
CDR3nt: TGCAGCGTTGTCAGCGGGGACACGCAGTATTTT
v_gene: TRBV29-1
abundance: .
d_gene: TRBD2
j_gene: TRBJ2-3

CDR3aa: CASSPRDIGKTEAFF
CDR3nt: TGTGCCAGCAGCCCTCGGGACATAGGGAAAACTGAAGCTTTCTTT
v_gene: TRBV3-1/TRBV3-2
abundance: .
d_gene: .
j_gene: TRBJ1-1

CDR3aa: CASSFHGLSNTEAFF
CDR3nt: TGTGCCAGCAGCTTTCACGGACTCTCGAACACTGAAGCTTTCTTT
v_gene: TRBV11-2
abundance: .
d_gene: .
j_gene: TRBJ1-1

CDR3aa: CASSLGTSGGADEQFF
CDR3nt: TGTGCCAGCAGCTTAGGGACTAGCGGGGGGGCCGATGAGCAGTTCTTC
v_gene: TRBV7-9
abundance: .
d_gene: TRBD2
j_gene: TRBJ2-1

CDR3aa: CASSWEPGLGGEQFF
CDR3nt: TGCGCCAGCAGCTGGGAGCCGGGACTAGGGGGCGAGCAGTTCTTC
v_gene: TRBV4-1
abundance: .
d_gene: .
j_gene: TRBJ2-1

CDR3aa: CASSLEPGGNQPQHF
CDR3nt: TGCGCCAGCAGCTTGGAGCCGGGAGGCAATCAGCCCCAGCATTTT
v_gene: TRBV5-1
abundance: .
d_gene: .
j_gene: TRBJ1-5

CDR3aa: CASGASLHEQYF
CDR3nt: TGTGCCAGCGGAGCTAGCCTCCACGAGCAGTACTTC
v_gene: TRBV12-3/TRBV12-4
abundance: once
d_gene: .
j_gene: TRBJ2-7

CDR3aa: CASSETSGSITGELFF
CDR3nt: TGTGCCAGCAGTGAGACTAGCGGGAGTATCACCGGGGAGCTGTTTTTT
v_gene: TRBV6-1
abundance: .
d_gene: TRBD2
j_gene: TRBJ2-2

CDR3aa: CASSQAPGQAAYGYTF
CDR3nt: TGTGCCAGCAGCCAAGCCCCGGGACAGGCAGCCTATGGCTACACCTTC
v_gene: TRBV3-1/TRBV3-2
abundance: few
d_gene: TRBD1
j_gene: TRBJ1-2

CDR3aa: CASSSVRDRFTDTQYF
CDR3nt: TGTGCCAGCAGCTCCGTTCGGGACAGATTCACAGATACGCAGTATTTT
v_gene: TRBV5-8
abundance: .
d_gene: TRBD1
j_gene: TRBJ2-3

CDR3aa: CASSEGQEYGYTF
CDR3nt: TGTGCCAGCAGTGAGGGACAGGAATATGGCTACACCTTC
v_gene: TRBV28
abundance: .
d_gene: TRBD1
j_gene: TRBJ1-2